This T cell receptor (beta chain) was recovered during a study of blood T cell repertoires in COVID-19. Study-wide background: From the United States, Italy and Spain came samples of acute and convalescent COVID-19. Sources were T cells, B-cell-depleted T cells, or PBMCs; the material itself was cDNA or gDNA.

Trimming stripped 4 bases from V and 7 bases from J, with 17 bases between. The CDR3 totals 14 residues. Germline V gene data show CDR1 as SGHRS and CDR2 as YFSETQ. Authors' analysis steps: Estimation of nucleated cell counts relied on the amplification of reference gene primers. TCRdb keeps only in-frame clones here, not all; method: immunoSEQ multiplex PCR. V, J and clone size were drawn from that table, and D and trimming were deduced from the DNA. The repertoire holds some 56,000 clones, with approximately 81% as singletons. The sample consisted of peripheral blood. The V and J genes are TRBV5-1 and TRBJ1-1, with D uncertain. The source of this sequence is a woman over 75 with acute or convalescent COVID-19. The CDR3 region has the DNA TGCGCCAGCAGCGCGCTCGACATTACCTTTGAAGCTTTCTTT. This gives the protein CASSALDITFEAFF.